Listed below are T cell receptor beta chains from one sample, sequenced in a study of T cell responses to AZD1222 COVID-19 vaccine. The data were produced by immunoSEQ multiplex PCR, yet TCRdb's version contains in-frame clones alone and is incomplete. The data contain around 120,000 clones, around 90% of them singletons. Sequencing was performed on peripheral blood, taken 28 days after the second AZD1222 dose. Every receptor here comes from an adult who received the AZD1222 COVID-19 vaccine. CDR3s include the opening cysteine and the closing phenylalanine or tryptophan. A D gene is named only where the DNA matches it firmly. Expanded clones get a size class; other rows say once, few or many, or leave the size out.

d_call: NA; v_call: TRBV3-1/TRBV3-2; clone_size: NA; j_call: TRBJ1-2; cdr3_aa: CASSRMVRGSYGYTF; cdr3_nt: TGTGCCAGCAGCCGCATGGTCCGAGGGAGCTATGGCTACACCTTC
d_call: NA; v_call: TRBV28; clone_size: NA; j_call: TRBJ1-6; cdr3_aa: CASSRDPNSPLHF; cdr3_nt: TGTGCCAGCAGTCGAGACCCGAATTCACCCCTCCACTTT
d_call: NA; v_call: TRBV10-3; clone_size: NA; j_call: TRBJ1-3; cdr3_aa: CAISESAGTGNTIYF; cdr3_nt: TGTGCCATCAGTGAGTCAGCAGGGACTGGAAACACCATATATTTT
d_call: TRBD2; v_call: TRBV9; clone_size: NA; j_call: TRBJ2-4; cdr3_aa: CASSGSRGSGNIQYF; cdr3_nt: TGTGCCAGCAGCGGGTCGCGGGGGAGTGGGAACATTCAGTACTTC
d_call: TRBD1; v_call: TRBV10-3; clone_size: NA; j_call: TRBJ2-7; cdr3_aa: CAIRPGQGPYEQYF; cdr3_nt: TGTGCCATCAGACCGGGACAGGGGCCCTACGAGCAGTACTTC
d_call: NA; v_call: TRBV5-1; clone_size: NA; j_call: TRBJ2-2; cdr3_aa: CASSLDGGGFNTGELFF; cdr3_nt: TGCGCCAGCAGCTTGGACGGTGGGGGGTTTAACACCGGGGAGCTGTTTTTT
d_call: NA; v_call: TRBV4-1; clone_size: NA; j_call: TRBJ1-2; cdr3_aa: CASSQDQVGPSNYGYTF; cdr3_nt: TGCGCCAGCAGCCAAGATCAAGTAGGCCCCTCTAACTATGGCTACACCTTC
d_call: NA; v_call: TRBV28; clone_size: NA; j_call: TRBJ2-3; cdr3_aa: CASSPPALEDTQYF; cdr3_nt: TGTGCCAGCAGTCCTCCGGCCCTTGAGGATACGCAGTATTTT
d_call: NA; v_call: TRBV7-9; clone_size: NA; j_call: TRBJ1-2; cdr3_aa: CASSWAGTNYGYTF; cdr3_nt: TGTGCCAGCAGCTGGGCAGGGACTAACTATGGCTACACCTTC
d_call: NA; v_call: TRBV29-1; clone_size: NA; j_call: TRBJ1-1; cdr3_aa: CSALGSGNTEAFF; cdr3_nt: TGCAGCGCCCTCGGTAGCGGGAACACTGAAGCTTTCTTT
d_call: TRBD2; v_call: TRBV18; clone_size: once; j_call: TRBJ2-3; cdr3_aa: CASSPLGGGTDTQYF; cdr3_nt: TGTGCCAGCTCACCACTCGGGGGGGGCACAGATACGCAGTATTTT
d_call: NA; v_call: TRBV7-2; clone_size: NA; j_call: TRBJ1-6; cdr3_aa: CASSQGGAPLHF; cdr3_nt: TGTGCCAGCAGCCAGGGTGGGGCCCCCCTCCACTTT
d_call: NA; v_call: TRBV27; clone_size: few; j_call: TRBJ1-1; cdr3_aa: CASSRIEGGYTEAFF; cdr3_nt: TGTGCCAGCAGTCGGATAGAGGGGGGATACACTGAAGCTTTCTTT
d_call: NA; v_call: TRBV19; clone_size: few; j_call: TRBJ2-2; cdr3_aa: CASTWDRNTGELFF; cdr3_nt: TGTGCCAGTACCTGGGACCGAAACACCGGGGAGCTGTTTTTT
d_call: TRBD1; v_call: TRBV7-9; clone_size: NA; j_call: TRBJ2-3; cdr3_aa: CASSLEGDRADTQYF; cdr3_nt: TGTGCCAGCAGCTTAGAGGGGGACAGGGCAGATACGCAGTATTTT
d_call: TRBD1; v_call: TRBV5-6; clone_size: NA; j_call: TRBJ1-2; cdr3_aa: CASSPPGQYYGYTF; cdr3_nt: TGTGCCAGCAGCCCCCCGGGACAGTACTATGGCTACACCTTC
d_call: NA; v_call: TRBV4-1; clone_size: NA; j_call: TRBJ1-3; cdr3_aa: CASSQVRSGNTIYF; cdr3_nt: TGCGCCAGCAGCCAAGTGAGATCCGGAAACACCATATATTTT
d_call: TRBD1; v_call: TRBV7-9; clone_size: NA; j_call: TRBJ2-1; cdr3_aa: CASSSHGRGHNEQFF; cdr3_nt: TGTGCCAGCAGCTCCCATGGCAGGGGGCACAATGAGCAGTTCTTC
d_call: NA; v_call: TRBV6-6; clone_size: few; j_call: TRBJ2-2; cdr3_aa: CASSSQPITGELFF; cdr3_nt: TGTGCCAGCAGTTCCCAGCCGATCACCGGGGAGCTGTTTTTT
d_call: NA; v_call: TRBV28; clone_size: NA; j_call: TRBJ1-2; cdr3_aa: CASKSGRRGYGYTF; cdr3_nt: TGTGCCAGCAAAAGCGGCAGGCGAGGGTATGGCTACACCTTC
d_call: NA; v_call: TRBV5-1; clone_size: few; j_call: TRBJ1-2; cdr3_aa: CASSGDTGYGYTF; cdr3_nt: TGCGCCAGCAGCGGTGACACGGGCTATGGCTACACCTTC
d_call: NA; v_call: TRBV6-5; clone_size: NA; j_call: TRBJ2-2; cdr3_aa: CASSYWAGMTGELFF; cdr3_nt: TGTGCCAGCAGTTACTGGGCAGGGATGACCGGGGAGCTGTTTTTT
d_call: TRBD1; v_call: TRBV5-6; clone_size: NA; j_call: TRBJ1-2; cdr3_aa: CASSHEGWPYRGGYGYTF; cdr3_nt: TGTGCCAGCAGCCACGAAGGATGGCCTTACAGGGGCGGCTATGGCTACACCTTC
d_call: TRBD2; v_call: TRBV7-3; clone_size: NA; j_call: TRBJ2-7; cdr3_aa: CASSLSSGGYEQYF; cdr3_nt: TGTGCCAGCAGCTTATCCAGCGGGGGGTACGAGCAGTACTTC